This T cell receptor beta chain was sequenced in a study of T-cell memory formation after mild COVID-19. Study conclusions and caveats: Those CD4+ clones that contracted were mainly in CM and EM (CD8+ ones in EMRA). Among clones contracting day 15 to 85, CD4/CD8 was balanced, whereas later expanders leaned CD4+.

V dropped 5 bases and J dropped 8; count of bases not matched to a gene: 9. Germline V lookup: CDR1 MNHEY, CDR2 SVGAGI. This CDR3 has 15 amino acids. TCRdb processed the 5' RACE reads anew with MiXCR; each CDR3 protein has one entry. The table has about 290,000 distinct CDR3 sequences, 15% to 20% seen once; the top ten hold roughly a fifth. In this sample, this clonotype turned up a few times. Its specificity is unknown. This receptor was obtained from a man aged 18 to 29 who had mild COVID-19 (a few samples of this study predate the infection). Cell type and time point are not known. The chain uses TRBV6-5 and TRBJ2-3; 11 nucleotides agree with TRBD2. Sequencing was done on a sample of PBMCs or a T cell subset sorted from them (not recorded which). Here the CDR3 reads CASSVAGGHIGTQYF. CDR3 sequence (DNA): TGTGCCAGCAGTGTAGCGGGGGGGCATATAGGTACGCAGTATTTT.